A single sample is the source of the 10 T cell receptor beta chains below, sequenced in a study of blood T cell repertoires in COVID-19. Libraries were prepared by immunoSEQ multiplex PCR; TCRdb keeps only in-frame clonotypes and omits some of them. Of approximately 500,000 clones listed, about 91% were seen once; the top ten hold around 0.9%. The sequencing sample was made of peripheral blood. The receptors were gathered from a man in his late teens or twenties with COVID-19, enrolled during active disease.

This clone has just one count. The J gene is TRBJ2-7, the V gene TRBV25-1; tentatively, D is TRBD2 (5 bases). V was pared by 8 bases and J by 3 bases, with 8 bases between. The CDR3 extends over 11 amino acids. Germline V lookup: CDR1 MGHDK, CDR2 SYGVNS. CDR3 nucleotides: TGTGCCAGCGGAGGCTACTACGAGCAGTACTTC. It codes for CASGGYYEQYF.

The chain joins TRBV20-1 to TRBJ2-4; 10 nucleotides agree with TRBD2. The CDR3 loop spans 17 amino acids. With V trimmed by 3 bases and J by 3 bases, 11 bases remained unmatched. Germline CDR1 reads DFQATT; CDR2 reads SNEGSKA (reference sequence). CDR3 loop: CSASSSGRARGKNIQYF. The CDR3 DNA reads as TGCAGTGCTAGTTCAAGCGGGAGGGCCAGAGGCAAAAACATTCAGTACTTC.

This chain uses TRBV24-1 with TRBJ2-5; D is perhaps TRBD2 (5 bases). This CDR3 has 16 amino acids. The germline V gene encodes CDR1 KGHDR and CDR2 SFDVKD. V was trimmed by 3 bases and J by 2 bases, leaving 15 bases between them. CDR3 in DNA: TGTGCCACCAGTGATGTCCGGAGTCGGGAACAAGAGACCCAGTACTTC. As protein: CATSDVRSREQETQYF.

This clone has just a few counts. As DNA, the CDR3 is TGTGCCAGCAGCTTTAACACAGGGAGCACCGGGGAGCTGTTTTTT. It is translated as CASSFNTGSTGELFF. The genes are TRBV5-4 and TRBJ2-2, with a possible D match to TRBD1 (6 bases). Between the trimmed V and J ends, which lost 2 bases and 4 bases, there was a span of 12 bases. Germline V gene lookup returns CDR1 SGHNT and CDR2 YYREEE (reference sequence). CDR3 length: 15 amino acids.

This rearrangement joins TRBV1 to TRBJ1-2. TRBV1 is a known pseudogene. CDR3 length: 12 residues. The CDR3 DNA reads as TGCACCAGCAGCCTAGGGAGGAAGGGCTACACCTTC. Amino acids: CTSSLGRKGYTF.

V usage is TRBV7-8 and J usage is TRBJ2-3, with D possibly matching TRBD2 (6 bases). The V end was cut by 5 bases, the J end by 5 bases, with 14 bases between. CDR3 length: 14 residues. CDR1 and CDR2 (germline): SGHVS, FQNEAQ. The CDR3 DNA sequence: TGTGCCAGCAGCCGGGACTCGCCTAAAGATACGCAGTATTTT. Residues: CASSRDSPKDTQYF.

This sequence joins TRBV18 and TRBJ2-7; 12 bases map to TRBD2. Germline V lookup: CDR1 KGHSH, CDR2 LQKENI. Trimming removed 4 bases from V and 5 bases from J; junction bases left unmatched: 6. The CDR3 is made up of 15 amino acids. The CDR3 is CASSLSTSGSDEQYF. CDR3 bases: TGTGCCAGCTCACTATCGACTAGCGGGAGCGACGAGCAGTACTTC.

The J gene is TRBJ1-5, the V gene TRBV19; no reliable D call. Germline loops: CDR1 LNHDA, CDR2 SQIVND (reference sequence). Trimming removed 6 bases from V and 0 bases from J, with 15 bases in between. The length of the CDR3 is 16 residues. This CDR3 is CASRRRRRDSNQPQHF. CDR3 coding DNA: TGTGCCAGTAGAAGGAGGAGGCGGGATAGCAATCAGCCCCAGCATTTT.

The genes are TRBV2 and TRBJ2-1; D possibly corresponds to TRBD1 (6 bases). Germline V CDR1 and CDR2: SNHLY, FYNNEI. The length of the CDR3 is 15 residues. Trimming removed 6 bases at V and 5 bases at J, with 17 bases between. The CDR3 DNA sequence: TGTGCCAGCAGCCCCGACAGGACGGGTGACAATGAGCAGTTCTTC. As protein: CASSPDRTGDNEQFF.

This chain links TRBV6-5 with TRBJ1-2, with D possibly TRBD1 on 5 matching bases. Germline CDR1 MNHEY, CDR2 SVGAGI. The CDR3 consists of 15 residues. V was shortened by 5 bases and J by 2 bases, with 15 bases between the two germline ends. This CDR3 is CASSPSGDPNYGYTF. The CDR3 DNA reads as TGTGCCAGCAGTCCCTCGGGGGACCCAAACTATGGCTACACCTTC.